This T cell receptor beta chain appears in the sequencing data of a study of blood T cell repertoires in COVID-19. About the research overall: Whether acute or convalescent, the COVID-19 samples came from the United States, Italy and Spain. T cells, B-cell-depleted T cells, or PBMCs supplied cDNA or gDNA.

In the authors' workflow: Nucleated cell number was recorded as an estimate derived from reference gene primer amplification. Repertoires were generated with immunoSEQ multiplex PCR, while TCRdb's copy carries only in-frame clones and drops some. D and trimming were read from the DNA, whereas the V and J calls and clone size are those reported in that table. The sample carries 50,000 or so clones, less than 90% recorded once. The TCR was taken from a human donor with active COVID-19. The donor label of this sample is uncertain. Sequenced: peripheral blood.

The CDR3 DNA reads as TGTGCCAGCAGCGACGTCTTGACAGGGACTGAAGCTTTCTTT. It codes for CASSDVLTGTEAFF. The chain links TRBV7-9 to TRBJ1-1; 7 nucleotides line up with TRBD1. There are 14 residues in the CDR3. J lost 5 bases, V lost 5 bases, and 8 bases had no gene match. Germline CDR1 and CDR2: SEHNR and FQNEAQ (reference sequence).